This section outlines one T cell receptor (beta chain) sequence together with its context. This sample was included in a study of blood T cell repertoires in COVID-19. Study details: The analysed material was cDNA or gDNA that came from T cells, B-cell-depleted T cells, or PBMCs.

Germline V gene sequence: CDR1 SNHLY, CDR2 FYNNEI. The length of the CDR3 is 12 residues. Trimming took off 5 bases at V and 10 bases at J, with 12 bases between the two ends. Sequencing was performed with immunoSEQ multiplex PCR; in TCRdb, only in-frame clones are kept and a portion is missing. The table includes around 450,000 clones, 70% to 90% detected once. This sequence was found in a woman aged 18-30 years with acute COVID-19. The sequenced material came from PBMCs or T cells enriched from blood (not recorded which). The gene calls are TRBV2 and TRBJ2-1, with D possibly being TRBD1 (6 bases). The CDR3 bases are TGTGCCAGCAGTACAGGGTTCGGAGAGCAGTTCTTC. It codes for CASSTGFGEQFF.